This T cell receptor beta chain derives from a study of neurological immune-mediated disorders. The CDR3 extends over 12 amino acids. Germline V gene lookup returns CDR1 SEHNR and CDR2 FQNEAQ (reference sequence). Trimming removed 4 bases from V and 6 bases from J, with 10 bases in between. Each sequencing run yielded over 170 million TCR-beta sequences from 15-18 subjects. MiXCR, applied by TCRdb to the 5' RACE reads, yields one record per CDR3 protein. Of tens of thousands of distinct CDR3 sequences in the sample, roughly 15% were seen once. Sample: PBMCs. This receptor was taken from a woman aged 40-49 years in good health. V usage is TRBV7-9 and J usage is TRBJ2-7, with D perhaps assigned TRBD1 or TRBD2 (5 bases each). The CDR3 region has the DNA TGTGCCAGCAGCTCCTCGGGGCGCGAGCAGTACTTC. It encodes CASSSSGREQYF.